These T cell receptor beta chains were read from a single sample in a study of cytomegalovirus exposure and HLA in healthy donors. This table comes from immunoSEQ multiplex PCR, and its TCRdb copy is limited to in-frame clones, with some not included. The sample holds over 150,000 clones; almost 85% are singletons and the top ten take around 4.8%. The sample was PBMCs. The receptor set was obtained from a girl aged 10 to 17 in good health and CMV-seropositive. Each CDR3 is given with its conserved first and last residue. D genes are given only for firm matches. Not every row has a clone size; where given, it reads once, few, many or a size class.

d_gene	j_gene	v_gene	abundance	CDR3aa	CDR3nt
TRBD1	TRBJ2-7	TRBV6-5	-	CASSPGTGVPEQYF	TGTGCCAGCAGTCCTGGGACAGGGGTCCCCGAGCAGTACTTC
-	TRBJ2-7	TRBV28	-	CASSLEGYEQYF	TGTGCCAGCAGCTTGGAGGGATACGAGCAGTACTTC
-	TRBJ1-1	TRBV30	-	CAYLLTVMNTEAFF	TGTGCCTATCTTCTAACCGTCATGAACACTGAAGCTTTCTTT
-	TRBJ2-3	TRBV13	-	CASSFGGSHQGDTQYF	TGTGCCAGCAGCTTTGGGGGGTCTCATCAGGGAGATACGCAGTATTTT
TRBD1	TRBJ2-1	TRBV4-1	-	CASSQGTGAYNEQFF	TGCGCCAGCAGCCAAGGGACAGGGGCCTACAATGAGCAGTTCTTC
TRBD1	TRBJ1-5	TRBV10-1	-	CASQGARQPQHF	TGCGCCAGCCAGGGGGCTCGACAGCCCCAGCATTTT
TRBD1	TRBJ1-2	TRBV5-1	-	CASSLEGAKDNGYTF	TGCGCCAGCAGCTTGGAGGGGGCCAAGGATAATGGCTACACCTTC
-	TRBJ1-1	TRBV27	-	CASSLGRWTEAFF	TGTGCCAGCAGTTTAGGCAGGTGGACTGAAGCTTTCTTT
TRBD1	TRBJ1-1	TRBV27	-	CASSPTTGENTEAFF	TGTGCCAGCAGTCCGACGACAGGGGAGAACACTGAAGCTTTCTTT
TRBD1	TRBJ2-7	TRBV2	-	CASRVGRGLSVQYF	TGTGCCAGCAGGGTCGGCAGGGGGCTTAGTGTGCAGTACTTC
TRBD1	TRBJ1-1	TRBV14	-	CASSLRTGRIGTEAFF	TGTGCCAGCAGCCTTCGGACAGGGCGTATCGGAACTGAAGCTTTCTTT
-	TRBJ1-5	TRBV27	-	CASSLAYRENQPQHF	TGTGCCAGCAGTTTAGCTTACAGGGAGAATCAGCCCCAGCATTTT
TRBD1	TRBJ2-2	TRBV6-6	-	CASSPGQGANTGELFF	TGTGCCAGCAGTCCGGGACAGGGGGCGAACACCGGGGAGCTGTTTTTT
TRBD1	TRBJ2-7	TRBV29-1	-	CSVETTGPPYEQYF	TGCAGCGTTGAAACGACAGGGCCCCCCTACGAGCAGTACTTC
-	TRBJ2-7	TRBV27	-	CASSFGYEQYF	TGTGCCAGCAGTTTCGGTTACGAGCAGTACTTC
-	TRBJ1-5	TRBV29-1	-	CSVERGVGQPQHF	TGCAGCGTTGAACGGGGAGTCGGTCAGCCCCAGCATTTT
TRBD1	TRBJ2-7	TRBV5-1	-	CASSASAGTAVYEQYF	TGCGCCAGCAGCGCCTCGGCTGGGACAGCCGTCTACGAGCAGTACTTC
-	TRBJ1-1	TRBV6-5	-	CASSYSGGMNTEAFF	TGTGCCAGCAGTTACTCCGGGGGGATGAACACTGAAGCTTTCTTT
TRBD1	TRBJ2-1	TRBV30	-	CAWSDEAGTGEDQAYNEQFF	TGTGCCTGGAGTGACGAGGCCGGGACAGGGGAGGATCAGGCATACAATGAGCAGTTCTTC
TRBD1	TRBJ1-2	TRBV19	-	CASNYLGETGGAVNRHYGYTF	TGTGCCAGTAACTATTTGGGCGAGACAGGGGGAGCCGTAAACCGGCACTATGGCTACACCTTC
TRBD1	TRBJ1-4	TRBV7-9	-	CASSRGTVNNEKLFF	TGTGCCAGCAGCCGAGGGACAGTCAATAATGAAAAACTGTTTTTT
-	TRBJ1-1	TRBV6-1	-	CASSVLRENTEAFF	TGTGCCAGCAGTGTCCTTAGAGAAAACACTGAAGCTTTCTTT
TRBD1	TRBJ2-3	TRBV14	-	CASSQGTGSSTDTQYF	TGTGCCAGCAGCCAAGGGACAGGTTCTAGCACAGATACGCAGTATTTT
-	TRBJ2-1	TRBV5-6	-	CASSLEARIYNEQFF	TGTGCCAGCAGCTTGGAGGCTAGAATCTACAATGAGCAGTTCTTC
TRBD1	TRBJ1-1	TRBV19	-	CASSQGVASVNTEAFF	TGTGCCAGTTCACAGGGGGTAGCTTCAGTTAACACTGAAGCTTTCTTT
-	TRBJ2-7	TRBV7-6	-	CASSLARAPTGTYEQYF	TGTGCCAGCAGCTTAGCGCGAGCCCCGACAGGAACCTACGAGCAGTACTTC
TRBD1	TRBJ1-1	TRBV5-3	few	CARSLERDRDEETEAFF	TGTGCCAGAAGCTTGGAAAGGGACAGGGATGAAGAAACTGAAGCTTTCTTT
-	TRBJ2-5	TRBV7-2	few	CASSLEEMGSSKETQYF	TGTGCCAGCAGCTTAGAAGAAATGGGCTCCTCGAAGGAGACCCAGTACTTC
-	TRBJ1-3	TRBV10-1	once	CASSESRTIGNTIYF	TGCGCCAGCAGTGAGTCGAGGACAATCGGAAACACCATATATTTT
-	TRBJ1-4	TRBV5-1	once	CASSLVREQGEKLFF	TGCGCCAGCAGCTTGGTACGGGAGCAGGGTGAAAAACTGTTTTTT
-	TRBJ2-1	TRBV6-5	few	CASSTGQYNEQFF	TGTGCCAGCAGTACAGGACAGTACAATGAGCAGTTCTTC
-	TRBJ1-1	TRBV6-5	-	CASSYFGSTEAFF	TGTGCCAGCAGTTACTTCGGGTCAACTGAAGCTTTCTTT
-	TRBJ1-1	TRBV7-2	-	CASSLRGPTEAFF	TGTGCCAGCAGCTTAAGGGGTCCCACTGAAGCTTTCTTT
TRBD1	TRBJ1-1	TRBV5-1	once	CASSLAGGNTEAFF	TGCGCCAGCAGCTTGGCAGGGGGGAACACTGAAGCTTTCTTT
TRBD1	TRBJ2-7	TRBV5-6	-	CASSLGTGAYEQYF	TGTGCCAGCAGCTTAGGGACAGGGGCCTACGAGCAGTACTTC
TRBD2	TRBJ2-2	TRBV7-2	-	CASSLKGLAATGELFF	TGTGCCAGCAGTCTAAAAGGGCTAGCGGCGACCGGGGAGCTGTTTTTT
-	TRBJ1-6	TRBV6-4	few	CASSATGSNSPLHF	TGTGCCAGCAGTGCCACTGGTTCTAATTCACCCCTCCACTTT
-	TRBJ2-2	TRBV9	-	CASSIYYGTPRAKLFF	TGTGCCAGCAGCATATATTACGGGACACCTAGAGCGAAGCTGTTTTTT
-	TRBJ2-7	TRBV14	once	CASSYATYYEQYF	TGTGCCAGCAGCTACGCCACTTACTACGAGCAGTACTTC
TRBD1	TRBJ2-5	TRBV19	-	CASSIAGGQETQYF	TGTGCCAGTAGTATAGCAGGGGGACAAGAGACCCAGTACTTC
-	TRBJ1-1	TRBV19	-	CASSWPNTEAFF	TGTGCCAGTAGTTGGCCGAACACTGAAGCTTTCTTT
-	TRBJ2-1	TRBV5-4	-	CASSLIRDSNEQFF	TGTGCCAGCAGCTTGATTCGGGACTCCAATGAGCAGTTCTTC
TRBD1	TRBJ1-1	TRBV11-3	-	CASSLYLGQDNMNTEAFF	TGTGCCAGCAGCTTGTATCTTGGACAGGACAATATGAACACTGAAGCTTTCTTT
-	TRBJ2-7	TRBV7-2	-	CASSFGPGGGEQYF	TGTGCCAGCAGCTTCGGCCCCGGAGGTGGCGAGCAGTACTTC
TRBD1	TRBJ1-4	TRBV11-2	-	CASSFTFRQGAEEKLFF	TGTGCCAGCAGCTTCACCTTTCGACAGGGGGCGGAGGAAAAACTGTTTTTT
TRBD1	TRBJ1-1	TRBV6-5	-	CASSPQNRGYTEAFF	TGTGCCAGCAGTCCCCAAAACAGGGGGTACACTGAAGCTTTCTTT
-	TRBJ2-6	TRBV29-1	-	CSVEDTHSGANVLTF	TGCAGCGTTGAGGACACTCACTCTGGGGCCAACGTCCTGACTTTC
TRBD2	TRBJ2-3	TRBV25-1	-	CASSDRFPGAGGTDTQYF	TGTGCCAGCAGTGACAGGTTTCCGGGAGCGGGGGGCACAGATACGCAGTATTTT
-	TRBJ1-2	TRBV11-3	few	CASSSAFTNSGNYGYTF	TGTGCCAGCAGCTCCGCTTTTACTAACAGCGGTAACTATGGCTACACCTTC
TRBD1	TRBJ2-7	TRBV6-5	-	CASSRGQGAVYF	TGTGCCAGCAGTCGGGGACAGGGGGCAGTGTACTTC
-	TRBJ1-4	TRBV5-5	-	CASREGRTELFF	TGTGCCAGCAGGGAGGGACGGACGGAACTGTTTTTT
-	TRBJ1-5	TRBV5-1	-	CASSLAIGQPQHF	TGCGCCAGCAGCTTGGCAATTGGACAACCCCAGCATTTT
-	TRBJ1-1	TRBV7-5	-	CARSLGPCNTEAFF	TGTGCCAGAAGCTTAGGTCCATGTAACACTGAAGCTTTCTTT
-	TRBJ1-2	TRBV7-3	-	CASSVSGNGYTF	TGTGCCAGCAGCGTGTCAGGGAATGGCTACACCTTC
TRBD1	TRBJ2-7	TRBV5-4	-	CASSPRGGLRPYEQYF	TGTGCCAGCAGCCCGCGAGGGGGCCTTAGACCCTACGAGCAGTACTTC
TRBD1	TRBJ1-4	TRBV19	-	CASSLTGDPTNEKLFF	TGTGCCAGTAGTCTAACAGGGGATCCAACTAATGAAAAACTGTTTTTT
-	TRBJ2-7	TRBV6-1	-	CASSELYEQYF	TGTGCCAGCAGTGAACTCTACGAGCAGTACTTC